This T cell receptor beta chain was found in a study of T cells in Graves' hyperthyroidism and ophthalmopathy (dated by TCRdb to about 2019). At the level of the whole study: Peripheral blood was sampled at the time of initial diagnosis, prior to any treatment. After sampling, hyperthyroidism patients received methimazole starting at 30 mg daily, and ophthalmopathy patients received high-dose intravenous methylprednisolone. The study also compared thyroid tissue and blood T-cell repertoires from five or six Graves' hyperthyroidism patients. TCR V-J signatures able to tell the groups apart were searched for in a discovery cohort of 90 to 100 patients, of whom around 43 had Graves' ophthalmopathy and roughly 59 had stable Graves' hyperthyroidism. The 100 discovery patients were randomly split 7:3 into training and test sets. The paper reports TCR Vbeta CDR3 sequencing of roughly 140 peripheral blood samples: around 41 ophthalmopathy, 70 to 85 hyperthyroidism and approximately 17 progressor patients. Prospective prediction of ophthalmopathy was tested in an independent validation cohort consisting of 18 hyperthyroidism patients and approximately 16 patients who later progressed to ophthalmopathy. Points the paper makes about the study in general: Most expanded thyroid clonotypes (frequency above 0.001) were also found in blood, which suggests that blood repertoires may mirror thyroid immune responses. No statistical method was used to fix the sample size in advance, and group allocation was not hidden from the investigators. A 13 V-J signature model separated ophthalmopathy from stable hyperthyroidism, with around 88% sensitivity and 81.08% specificity in cross-validation and 80%/75% in testing. In validation, progression to ophthalmopathy was predicted by the model with 65% to 71% sensitivity and roughly 76% specificity, a median of around 5.9 months before onset.

Many counts were recorded for this clonotype. The target of this receptor is not known. Base qualities are not provided; no much larger clone lies one nucleotide away. Cut back by 5 bases and 4 bases, the V and J ends lie 15 bases apart. The CDR3 sequence holds 14 residues, the cysteine and phenylalanine included. Solely the CDR3 DNA is kept, with 42 bases framed from the first base. CDR1 SEHNR and CDR2 FQNEAQ were looked up in the germline V gene (reference sequence). Hyperthyroidism patients were newly diagnosed, had a disease duration of under 2 months, and were aged 18 to 65 years. Any patient with an uncontrolled infection, another autoimmune disease, pregnancy or lactation was excluded. Diagnoses relied on clinical symptoms, serum thyroxine and TRAb, thyroid ultrasound and orbital computed tomography. For progressor patients, blood was drawn at the first diagnosis of hyperthyroidism, before any ophthalmopathy symptoms had appeared. Ficoll-Paque density gradient centrifugation was used to isolate PBMCs from 10 ml of fresh peripheral blood. Progressor patients were first diagnosed with Graves' hyperthyroidism and then developed ophthalmopathy during follow-up. Total RNA was extracted using Trizol reagent, and RNA quality was assessed on an Agilent 2100 Bioanalyzer.

The TCR beta CDR3 regions were amplified from the RNA transcripts. For the first round of RT-PCR on the TCR CDR3, the HTBI primer set was used together with the Qiagen OneStep RT-PCR kit. Libraries were constructed in a second round of multiplex PCR, after which size selection and purification were carried out. The libraries were sequenced on an Illumina HiSeq2000 using paired-end 100 bp reads. The authors' analysis ran thus. Raw data were processed with SOAPnuke, discarding reads with adapters, uncalled bases, mean Phred below 15, or no exact constant-primer or identifier match. High-quality paired reads were merged with COPE v1.2.5, and unique nucleotide sequences were defined as clonotypes. MiTCR v1.1 was used to align clonotypes to the IMGT TRBV, TRBD and TRBJ reference segments. The analysis included only V-J combinations with a frequency above 0.0001, which together covered 99% to 99.2% of the repertoires. The TCS score was defined as F50 (clonal expansion) divided by E x V (chaos), with BLOSUM62-based TCRdist calculated between CDR3 peptides within each V-J. Welch's t-statistics and random forest reduced 500 to 650 V-J features to 13, which were used in a naive Bayes classifier (R e1071). TCRdb reanalyzed the raw reads on its own, using fastp at Q25 for trimming and MiXCR for clone calling, and kept in-frame beta chains. CDR3 protein duplicates are merged, each entry listing the most common genes and DNA. The V and J calls were determined by TCRdb, not by the authors. The sample has about 290,000 distinct CDR3 sequences on record, 12% to 15% of them singletons. Together, the top ten hold roughly 30% of the sample.

The V and J genes are TRBV7-9 and TRBJ2-7; the D gene is perhaps TRBD1, from 5 matching bases. This receptor was identified in a woman between 45 and 65 years old with Graves' hyperthyroidism that later progressed to Graves' ophthalmopathy. Sample: blood. The DNA sequence reads TGTGCCAGCAGCCCCACGCCAGGGTCATACGAGCAGTACTTC. Protein translation: CASSPTPGSYEQYF.